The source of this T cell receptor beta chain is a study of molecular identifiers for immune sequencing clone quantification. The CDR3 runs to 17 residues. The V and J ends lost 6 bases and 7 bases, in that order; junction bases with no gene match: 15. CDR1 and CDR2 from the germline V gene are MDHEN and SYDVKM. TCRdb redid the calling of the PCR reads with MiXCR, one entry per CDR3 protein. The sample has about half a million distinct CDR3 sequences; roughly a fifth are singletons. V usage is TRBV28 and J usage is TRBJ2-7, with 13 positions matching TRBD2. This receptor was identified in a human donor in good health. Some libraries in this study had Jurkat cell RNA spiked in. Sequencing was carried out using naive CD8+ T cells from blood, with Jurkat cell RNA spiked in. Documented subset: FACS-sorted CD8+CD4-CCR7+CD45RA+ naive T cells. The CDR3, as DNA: TGTGCCAGCAGACCGACTAGCGGGAGGACCCCTTCGGTTGAGCAGTACTTC. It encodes CASRPTSGRTPSVEQYF.